These T cell receptor beta chains were read from a single sample in a study of blood T cell repertoires in COVID-19. Clones were sequenced by immunoSEQ multiplex PCR, and TCRdb holds only the in-frame ones, with some missing. The sample records fewer than 350,000 clones, roughly 87% being singletons. Material for sequencing was peripheral blood. These receptors all come from an older woman with COVID-19, enrolled during active disease. Each CDR3 is given with its conserved first and last residue. Fields, in order: D gene, J gene, V gene, clone size, CDR3 protein, CDR3 DNA. A D gene is named only where the DNA matches it firmly. The size entry is marked missing in some rows and otherwise reads once, few, many or a size class.

TRBD2,TRBJ2-3,TRBV7-3,NA,CASTRGGGLDTQYF,TGTGCCAGCACCAGAGGCGGGGGGTTAGATACGCAGTATTTT
TRBD1,TRBJ1-1,TRBV3-1/TRBV3-2,NA,CASSPRTGPNTEAFF,TGTGCCAGCAGCCCGCGGACAGGGCCCAACACTGAAGCTTTCTTT
NA,TRBJ1-1,TRBV28,NA,CASSFTGQNTEAFF,TGTGCCAGCAGTTTCACAGGCCAGAACACTGAAGCTTTCTTT
TRBD1,TRBJ1-2,TRBV10-2,NA,CASSRGLGYGYTF,TGCGCCAGCAGCAGGGGGCTAGGCTATGGCTACACCTTC
TRBD1,TRBJ2-7,TRBV4-2,NA,CASSPAGGEQYF,TGTGCCAGCAGCCCGGCAGGGGGCGAGCAGTACTTC
NA,TRBJ2-5,TRBV7-9,once,CASSLVYVLEETQYF,TGTGCCAGCAGCTTAGTCTATGTTTTAGAGGAGACCCAGTACTTC
NA,TRBJ1-2,TRBV5-1,NA,CASRLSRDILNYGYTF,TGCGCCAGCCGACTCTCAAGGGACATCCTTAACTATGGCTACACCTTC
NA,TRBJ1-1,TRBV6-1,NA,CASTPGLMNTEAFF,TGTGCCAGCACACCGGGACTGATGAACACTGAAGCTTTCTTT
TRBD1,TRBJ1-3,TRBV2,NA,CASAQQGLGNTIYF,TGTGCCAGCGCTCAACAGGGGCTTGGAAACACCATATATTTT
TRBD1,TRBJ1-1,TRBV6-2/TRBV6-3,NA,CASSTKMTGWGTEAFF,TGTGCCAGCAGTACGAAAATGACAGGGTGGGGCACTGAAGCTTTCTTT
NA,TRBJ2-3,TRBV7-2,NA,CASSLVYSILSDTQYF,TGTGCCAGCAGCTTAGTTTACTCGATATTGTCAGATACGCAGTATTTT
TRBD1,TRBJ1-2,TRBV28,NA,CASSFPQGATYGYTF,TGTGCCAGCAGTTTCCCCCAGGGGGCGACCTATGGCTACACCTTC
NA,TRBJ1-1,TRBV6-5,NA,CASSRGVMNTEAFF,TGTGCCAGCAGTCGGGGGGTTATGAACACTGAAGCTTTCTTT
TRBD1,TRBJ2-2,TRBV7-3,NA,CASSSFGQGSNTGELFF,TGTGCCAGCAGCTCTTTCGGACAGGGGTCGAACACCGGGGAGCTGTTTTTT
NA,TRBJ1-6,TRBV6-4,NA,CASSEGQNGSPLHF,TGTGCCAGCAGTGAGGGGCAAAACGGGTCACCCCTCCACTTT
NA,TRBJ1-2,TRBV7-9,NA,CASSSDTGNYGYTF,TGTGCCAGCAGCTCCGACACAGGGAACTATGGCTACACCTTC
TRBD1,TRBJ2-1,TRBV18,NA,CASSRQGVSYNEQFF,TGTGCCAGCTCCCGACAGGGGGTGTCCTACAATGAGCAGTTCTTC
NA,TRBJ1-6,TRBV9,NA,CASSVGETYNSPLHF,TGTGCCAGCAGCGTAGGAGAGACCTATAATTCACCCCTCCACTTT
NA,TRBJ1-2,TRBV7-3,NA,CASSLDSSGHGYTF,TGTGCCAGCAGCTTAGACTCGTCAGGGCATGGCTACACCTTC
NA,TRBJ1-5,TRBV2,NA,CASSGTDSNQPQHF,TGTGCCAGCAGTGGGACAGATAGCAATCAGCCCCAGCATTTT
TRBD1,TRBJ1-4,TRBV7-8,few,CASSKIMTGNNEKLFF,TGTGCCAGCAGCAAGATCATGACAGGGAATAATGAAAAACTGTTTTTT
NA,TRBJ2-5,TRBV15,NA,CATSRGFEDSRTQYF,TGTGCCACCAGCAGGGGTTTCGAGGACAGCCGGACCCAGTACTTC
NA,TRBJ1-1,TRBV6-5,NA,CASTPTGGSAEAFF,TGTGCCAGCACCCCAACCGGGGGGAGCGCTGAAGCTTTCTTT
TRBD2,TRBJ2-1,TRBV7-8,NA,CASSLVLAGGPPYNEQFF,TGTGCCAGCAGCTTAGTTTTAGCGGGGGGGCCCCCCTACAATGAGCAGTTCTTC
NA,TRBJ1-6,TRBV2,NA,CASSGITGSPLHF,TGTGCCAGCAGTGGCATTACTGGTTCACCCCTCCACTTT
TRBD1,TRBJ1-2,TRBV9,few,CASSVAGQGAWGYTF,TGTGCCAGCAGCGTAGCGGGACAGGGGGCTTGGGGCTACACCTTC
TRBD2,TRBJ2-7,TRBV9,NA,CASSPRLAGSGGYEQYF,TGTGCCAGCAGCCCCAGACTAGCGGGGAGTGGTGGGTACGAGCAGTACTTC
NA,TRBJ1-5,TRBV6-2/TRBV6-3,few,CASSYSSQVNQPQHF,TGTGCCAGCAGTTACTCGTCACAGGTCAATCAGCCCCAGCATTTT
TRBD1,TRBJ1-4,TRBV5-1,NA,CASSQSGTDNEKLFF,TGCGCCAGCAGTCAGTCCGGGACAGATAATGAAAAACTGTTTTTT
TRBD1,TRBJ1-1,TRBV27,NA,CASRPTGGSTEAFF,TGTGCCAGCAGACCAACAGGGGGGAGTACTGAAGCTTTCTTT
TRBD1,TRBJ1-2,TRBV12-3/TRBV12-4,NA,CASSVTTGDGYTF,TGTGCCAGCAGTGTAACGACAGGGGATGGCTACACCTTC
NA,TRBJ1-1,TRBV19,NA,CANESGRVHTEAFF,TGTGCCAACGAGTCGGGCAGGGTTCACACTGAAGCTTTCTTT
TRBD1,TRBJ1-1,TRBV29-1,NA,CSVGRTGLNTEAFF,TGCAGCGTTGGCCGGACAGGGCTGAACACTGAAGCTTTCTTT
NA,TRBJ1-2,TRBV7-8,NA,CASSLDESYGYTF,TGTGCCAGCAGCTTAGACGAGAGCTATGGCTACACCTTC
TRBD2,TRBJ2-5,TRBV7-2,NA,CASSPNRGGAKETQYF,TGTGCCAGCAGCCCAAACCGCGGGGGGGCCAAAGAGACCCAGTACTTC
NA,TRBJ1-5,TRBV3-1/TRBV3-2,NA,CASSQDLGLSQPQHF,TGTGCCAGCAGCCAAGATCTTGGCTTGTCTCAGCCCCAGCATTTT
NA,TRBJ1-1,TRBV30,NA,CAWSRQVKTEAFF,TGTGCCTGGAGCCGACAGGTAAAAACTGAAGCTTTCTTT
TRBD1,TRBJ1-1,TRBV7-3,NA,CASSPDRAGEAFF,TGTGCCAGCAGCCCAGACAGGGCTGGTGAAGCTTTCTTT
TRBD1,TRBJ2-7,TRBV12-5,NA,CASGLMMTGQSYEQYF,TGTGCTAGTGGTTTGATGATGACGGGACAGTCCTACGAGCAGTACTTC
NA,TRBJ2-3,TRBV5-1,NA,CASSLGLFTDTQYF,TGCGCCAGCAGCTTGGGACTATTCACAGATACGCAGTATTTT
TRBD2,TRBJ2-1,TRBV5-6,NA,CASSSRAGARHEQFF,TGTGCCAGCAGCTCCCGAGCGGGGGCGCGCCATGAGCAGTTCTTC
NA,TRBJ1-5,TRBV3-1/TRBV3-2,NA,CASSPDSSSNQPQHF,TGTGCCAGCAGCCCAGACAGTAGCAGCAATCAGCCCCAGCATTTT
NA,TRBJ1-2,TRBV6-1,NA,CASSEVGGYTF,TGTGCCAGCAGTGAAGTCGGGGGCTACACCTTC
TRBD2,TRBJ2-1,TRBV7-9,once,CASSLVLAGNNEQFF,TGTGCCAGCAGCTTAGTCCTAGCGGGGAACAATGAGCAGTTCTTC
NA,TRBJ1-1,TRBV4-1,NA,CASSDRRDTEAFF,TGCGCCAGCAGCGACCGGAGAGACACTGAAGCTTTCTTT